Listed here is a single T cell receptor (beta chain). This sample stems from a study of blood T cell repertoires in COVID-19. Overall study: Samples came from the United States, Italy and Spain, spanning acute and convalescent COVID-19. Sample material is recorded as cDNA or gDNA derived from T cells, B-cell-depleted T cells, or PBMCs.

Measured with immunoSEQ multiplex PCR; TCRdb has only the in-frame clones, and not every one. The sample gives tens of thousands of clones, 80% to 90% of which show up once; just under 25% is in the top ten. The trim removed 6 bases at V and 9 bases at J, leaving 11 bases unmatched. The CDR3 is made up of 15 amino acids. The germline V gene encodes CDR1 MNHEY and CDR2 SVGAGI. Material: peripheral blood. This chain joins TRBV6-5 and TRBJ1-6, with 7 bases matching TRBD1. The receptor was isolated from a man aged 60 to 75 with acute or convalescent COVID-19. The CDR3 DNA reads TGTGCCAGCAGGGGATTACAGGGGAGTGCTTCACCCCTCCACTTT. It codes for CASRGLQGSASPLHF.